The clone carrying this T cell receptor (beta chain) is a singleton in its sample. Its antigen is as yet unknown. Data came from immunoSEQ multiplex PCR; TCRdb stores just in-frame clones and leaves some out. The data contain about 100,000 clones, approximately 90% of them seen just once; the ten biggest clones take up more than 0.25%. The CDR3 consists of 15 residues. With 2 bases clipped from V and 8 bases from J, the junction kept 11 bases outside the gene matches. CDR1 is SGHTA, CDR2 FQGNSA, per germline. The sample belongs to a study of OX40 agonist ivuxolimab in advanced cancers. Overall study findings and caveats: Low normalized clonal expansion also occurred in some nonresponding patients.

The rearrangement joins TRBV7-2 to TRBJ1-2; 7 bases line up with TRBD1. This specimen was CD4+ or CD8+ T cells sorted from blood, taken in a trial of the OX40 agonist ivuxolimab. This TCR was recovered from an adult with an advanced solid tumor such as melanoma, head and neck, liver or kidney cancer. The CDR3 sequence: CASSLRQGVVAGYTF. The CDR3 DNA reads as TGTGCCAGCAGCTTACGGCAGGGGGTAGTCGCGGGCTACACCTTC.